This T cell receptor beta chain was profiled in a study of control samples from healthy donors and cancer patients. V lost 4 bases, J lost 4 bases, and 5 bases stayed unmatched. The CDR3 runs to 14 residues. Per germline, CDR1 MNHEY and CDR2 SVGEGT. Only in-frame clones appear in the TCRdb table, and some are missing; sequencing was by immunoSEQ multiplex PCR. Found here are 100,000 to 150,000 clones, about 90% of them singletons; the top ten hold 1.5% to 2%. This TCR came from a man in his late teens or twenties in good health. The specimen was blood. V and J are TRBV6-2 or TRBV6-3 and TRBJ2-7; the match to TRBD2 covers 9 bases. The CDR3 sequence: CASSSSGNDYEQYF. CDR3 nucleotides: TGTGCCAGCAGTTCTAGCGGGAATGATTACGAGCAGTACTTC.